Below, one T cell receptor (beta chain) is given with its context. This sample is drawn from a study of PD-1 blockade in classical Hodgkin lymphoma. No patient escaped relapse after autologous stem cell transplantation, and brentuximab vedotin exposure varied. This table comes from immunoSEQ multiplex PCR, and its TCRdb copy is limited to in-frame clones, with some not included. The table lists tens of thousands of clones, roughly 91% of them singletons, with 7.5% to 9.5% in the top ten. Material: peripheral blood mononuclear cells (PBMCs), obtained at baseline. The clonotype originates from a human donor with classical Hodgkin lymphoma.

CDR3 region: CASSVGTNSETQYF. The CDR3 region has the DNA TGTGCCAGCAGCGTAGGGACCAATTCGGAGACCCAGTACTTC. The rearrangement uses TRBV9 and TRBJ2-5; no definite D call. The CDR3 consists of 14 residues. CDR1 SGDLS and CDR2 YYNGEE come from the germline V gene. The V end was cut by 0 bases, the J end by 5 bases, with 11 bases between.